This TCR beta chain comes out of a study of CD8 T cells in Susac syndrome. The CDR3 sequence is 13 residues long. Trimming took off 3 bases at V and 7 bases at J, with 12 bases between the two ends. Reverse transcription used about 0.5 to 1 ug RNA and random hexamers. By means of immunoSEQ multiplex PCR, TCR beta CDR3 spanning 54 Vbeta and 13 Jbeta underwent amplification. TCRdb reanalysed the immunoSEQ multiplex PCR reads using MiXCR and keeps one entry per CDR3 protein. The sample includes approximately 74,000 distinct CDR3 sequences, about 93% of them seen just once. The material sequenced was CD4+ T cells from PBMCs. The genes are TRBV12-3 or TRBV12-4 and TRBJ2-5; D remains ambiguous. The receptor was isolated from a human donor with Susac syndrome. The DNA for the CDR3 is TGTGCCAGCAGTTTCGGCACTCGAGGGACCCAGTACTTC. It encodes CASSFGTRGTQYF.